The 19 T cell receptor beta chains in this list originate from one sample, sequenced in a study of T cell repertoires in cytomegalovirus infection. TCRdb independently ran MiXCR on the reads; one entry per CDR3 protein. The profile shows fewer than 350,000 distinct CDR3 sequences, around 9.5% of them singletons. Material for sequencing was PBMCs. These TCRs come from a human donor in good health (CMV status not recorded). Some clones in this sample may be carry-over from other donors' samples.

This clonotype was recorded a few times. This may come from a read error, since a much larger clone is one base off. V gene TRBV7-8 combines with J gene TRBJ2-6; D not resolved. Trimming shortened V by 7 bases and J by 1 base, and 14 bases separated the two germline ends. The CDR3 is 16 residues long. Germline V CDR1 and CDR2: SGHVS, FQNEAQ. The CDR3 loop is CASTQRDSSGANVLTF. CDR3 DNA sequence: TGTGCCAGCACCCAAAGAGACTCTTCTGGGGCCAACGTCCTGACTTTC.

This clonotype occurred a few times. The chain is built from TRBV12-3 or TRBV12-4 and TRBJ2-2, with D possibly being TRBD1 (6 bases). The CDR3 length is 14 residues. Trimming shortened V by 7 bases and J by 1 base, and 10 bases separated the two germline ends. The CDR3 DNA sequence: TGTGCCAGCACCACGACAGGGAACACCGGGGAGCTGTTTTTT. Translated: CASTTTGNTGELFF.

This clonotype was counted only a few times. This CDR3 reads CASSQADAYNSPLHF. Here the CDR3 DNA reads TGCGCCAGCAGCCAAGCGGACGCCTATAATTCACCCCTCCACTTT. The chain combines TRBV4-1 with TRBJ1-6; no reliable D call. Germline CDR1 is MGHRA and CDR2 is YSYEKL. CDR3 length: 15 amino acids. V was shortened by 1 base and J by 2 bases, with 6 bases between the two germline ends.

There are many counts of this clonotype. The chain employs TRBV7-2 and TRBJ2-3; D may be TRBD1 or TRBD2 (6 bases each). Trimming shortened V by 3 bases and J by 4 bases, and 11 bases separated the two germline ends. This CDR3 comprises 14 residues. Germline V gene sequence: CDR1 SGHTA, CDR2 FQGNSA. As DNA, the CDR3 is TGTGCCAGCAGCTTGGGGGGCGGGGCAGATACGCAGTATTTT. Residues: CASSLGGGADTQYF.

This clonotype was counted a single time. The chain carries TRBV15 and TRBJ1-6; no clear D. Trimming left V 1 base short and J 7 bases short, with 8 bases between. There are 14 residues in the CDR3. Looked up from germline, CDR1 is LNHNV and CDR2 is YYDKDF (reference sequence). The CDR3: CATSRGLGNSPLHF. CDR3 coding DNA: TGTGCCACCAGCAGAGGTCTGGGGAATTCACCCCTCCACTTT.

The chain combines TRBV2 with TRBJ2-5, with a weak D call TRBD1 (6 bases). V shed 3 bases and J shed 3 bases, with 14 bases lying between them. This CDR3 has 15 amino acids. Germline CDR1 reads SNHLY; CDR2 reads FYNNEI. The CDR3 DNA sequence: TGTGCCAGCAGTGACAGGGGTCGGGTGGAAGAGACCCAGTACTTC. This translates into CASSDRGRVEETQYF. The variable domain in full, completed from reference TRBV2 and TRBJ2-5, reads EPEVTQTPSHQVTQMGQEVILRCVPISNHLYFYWYRQILGQKVEFLVSFYNNEISEKSEIFDDQFSVERPDGSNFTLKIRSTKLEDSAMYFCASSDRGRVEETQYFGPGTRLLVL.

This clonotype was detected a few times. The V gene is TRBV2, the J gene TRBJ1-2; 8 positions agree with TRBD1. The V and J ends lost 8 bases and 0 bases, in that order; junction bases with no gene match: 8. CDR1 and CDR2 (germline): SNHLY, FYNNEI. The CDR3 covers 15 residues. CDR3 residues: CASLTGGTANYGYTF. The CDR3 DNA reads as TGTGCCAGCTTAACAGGGGGTACAGCTAACTATGGCTACACCTTC. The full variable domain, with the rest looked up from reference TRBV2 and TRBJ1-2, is EPEVTQTPSHQVTQMGQEVILRCVPISNHLYFYWYRQILGQKVEFLVSFYNNEISEKSEIFDDQFSVERPDGSNFTLKIRSTKLEDSAMYFCASLTGGTANYGYTFGSGTRLTVV.

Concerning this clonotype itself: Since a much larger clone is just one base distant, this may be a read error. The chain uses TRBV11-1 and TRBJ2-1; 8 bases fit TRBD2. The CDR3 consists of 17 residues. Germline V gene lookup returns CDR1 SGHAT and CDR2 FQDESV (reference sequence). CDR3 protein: CASSLAAGGRSYNGQFF. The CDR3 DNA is TGTGCCAGCAGCTTAGCCGCTGGCGGGAGGTCCTACAATGGGCAGTTCTTC.

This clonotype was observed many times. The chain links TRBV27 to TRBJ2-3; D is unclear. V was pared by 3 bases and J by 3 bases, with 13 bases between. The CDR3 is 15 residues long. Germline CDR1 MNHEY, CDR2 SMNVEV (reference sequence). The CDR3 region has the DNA TGTGCCAGCAGTTTGCGCCCATATCAGACAGATACGCAGTATTTT. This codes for CASSLRPYQTDTQYF.

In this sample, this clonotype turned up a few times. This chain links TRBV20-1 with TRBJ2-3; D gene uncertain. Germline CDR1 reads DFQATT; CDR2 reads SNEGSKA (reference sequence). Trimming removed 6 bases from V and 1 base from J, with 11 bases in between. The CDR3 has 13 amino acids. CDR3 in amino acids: CSARPSGTDTQYF. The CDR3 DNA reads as TGCAGTGCCAGACCCTCAGGCACAGATACGCAGTATTTT.

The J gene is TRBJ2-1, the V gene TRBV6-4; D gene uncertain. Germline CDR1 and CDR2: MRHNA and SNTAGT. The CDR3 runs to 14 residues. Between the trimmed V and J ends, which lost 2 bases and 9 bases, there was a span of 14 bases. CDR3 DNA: TGTGCCAGCAGTGACACGGTTATTTCCACTGAGCAGTTCTTC. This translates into CASSDTVISTEQFF.

DNA of the CDR3: TGTGCCAGCAGCCCTATTGGGGGCACCTACGAGCAGTACTTC. Residues: CASSPIGGTYEQYF. The V call is TRBV7-4, the J call TRBJ2-7, with D perhaps matching TRBD1 (6 bases). This CDR3 is 14 amino acids long. With 5 bases removed from V and 2 bases from J, the gap between germline ends came to 13 bases. Germline CDR1 SGHVT, CDR2 SQSDAQ. Complete variable domain (other parts from reference TRBV7-4 and TRBJ2-7): GAGVSQSPRYKVAKRGRDVALRCDSISGHVTLYWYRQTLGQGSEVLTYSQSDAQRDKSGRPSGRFSAERPERSVSTLKIQRTEQGDSAVYLCASSPIGGTYEQYFGPGTRLTVT.

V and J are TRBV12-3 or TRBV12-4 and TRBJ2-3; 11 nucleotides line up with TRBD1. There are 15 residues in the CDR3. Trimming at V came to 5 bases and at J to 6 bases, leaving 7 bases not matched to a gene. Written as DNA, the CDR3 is TGTGCCAGCAGTGAATGGACAGGGGGCAAGGATACGCAGTATTTT. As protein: CASSEWTGGKDTQYF.

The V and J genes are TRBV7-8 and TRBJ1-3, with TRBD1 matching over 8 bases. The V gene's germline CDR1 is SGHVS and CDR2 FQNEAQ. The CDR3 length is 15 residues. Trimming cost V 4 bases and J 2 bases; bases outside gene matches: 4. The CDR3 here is CASSSDRAPGNTIYF. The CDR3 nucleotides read TGTGCCAGCAGCTCGGACAGGGCCCCTGGAAACACCATATATTTT.

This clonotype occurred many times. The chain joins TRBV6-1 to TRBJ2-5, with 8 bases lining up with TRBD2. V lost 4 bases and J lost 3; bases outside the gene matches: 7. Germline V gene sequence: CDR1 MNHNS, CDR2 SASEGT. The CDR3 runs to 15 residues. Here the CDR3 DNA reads TGTGCCAGCAGTGGCGGGGGGAAGGGGGAAGAGACCCAGTACTTC. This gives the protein CASSGGGKGEETQYF.

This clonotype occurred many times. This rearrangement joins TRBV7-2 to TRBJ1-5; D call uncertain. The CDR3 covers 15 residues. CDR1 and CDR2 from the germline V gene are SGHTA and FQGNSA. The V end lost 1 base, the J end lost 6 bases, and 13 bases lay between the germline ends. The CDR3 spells CASSLGQADGQPQHF. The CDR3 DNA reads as TGTGCCAGCAGCTTAGGGCAGGCCGACGGTCAGCCCCAGCATTTT.

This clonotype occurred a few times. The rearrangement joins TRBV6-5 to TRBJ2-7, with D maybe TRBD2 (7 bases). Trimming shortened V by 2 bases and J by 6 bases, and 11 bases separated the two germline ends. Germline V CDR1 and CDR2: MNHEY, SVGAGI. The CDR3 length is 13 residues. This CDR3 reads CASSYGGAAEQYF. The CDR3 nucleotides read TGTGCCAGCAGTTACGGGGGGGCCGCCGAGCAGTACTTC.

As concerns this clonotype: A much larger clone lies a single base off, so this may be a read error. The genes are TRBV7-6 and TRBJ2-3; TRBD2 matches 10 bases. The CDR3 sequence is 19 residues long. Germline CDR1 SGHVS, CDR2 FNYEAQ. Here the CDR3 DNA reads TGTGCCAGCAGCTTCCCCCGGGCTAGCGGGGGCGTTAGCACAGATACGAAGTATTTT. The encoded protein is CASSFPRASGGVSTDTKYF.

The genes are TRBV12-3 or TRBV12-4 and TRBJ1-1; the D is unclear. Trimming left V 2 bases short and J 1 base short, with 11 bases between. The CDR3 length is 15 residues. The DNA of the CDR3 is TGTGCCAGCAGTTTAATGCGTCAGCCGAACACTGAAGCTTTCTTT. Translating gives CASSLMRQPNTEAFF.